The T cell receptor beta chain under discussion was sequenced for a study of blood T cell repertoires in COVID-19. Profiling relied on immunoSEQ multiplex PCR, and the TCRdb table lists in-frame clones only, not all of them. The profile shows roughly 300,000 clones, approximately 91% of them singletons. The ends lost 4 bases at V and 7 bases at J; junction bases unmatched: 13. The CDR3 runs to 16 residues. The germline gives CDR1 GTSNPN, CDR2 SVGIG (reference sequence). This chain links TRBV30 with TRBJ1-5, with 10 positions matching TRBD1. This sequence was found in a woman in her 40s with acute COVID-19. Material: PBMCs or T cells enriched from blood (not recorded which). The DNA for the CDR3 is TGTGCCTGGAACGACGCCGGGACAGGGGTAAGACAGCCCCAGCATTTT. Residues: CAWNDAGTGVRQPQHF.